Shown below are 17 T cell receptor beta chains from a single sample sequenced in a study of T cell changes during pregnancy in multiple sclerosis. The protocol was immunoSEQ multiplex PCR, while the TCRdb copy is restricted to in-frame clones and leaves out a portion. This sample has 40,000 to 60,000 clones, with approximately 93% found just once. Source: CD4+ T cells from peripheral blood mononuclear cells, taken in the third trimester of pregnancy. The receptors here all came from a female donor with multiple sclerosis, enrolled in a pregnancy study.

The V gene is TRBV6-6, the J gene TRBJ2-7; D not certain. In germline, CDR1 is MNHNY, CDR2 SVGAGI (reference sequence). CDR3 length: 11 amino acids. Trimming cost V 5 bases and J 7 bases, with 9 bases left between them. CDR3 residues: CASSHNWEQYF. Written as DNA, the CDR3 is TGTGCCAGCAGTCACAATTGGGAGCAGTACTTC.

On this clone itself: At one of its ends the junction is not consistent with the germline gene, which may arise from a read error. The rearrangement links TRBV6-1 to TRBJ2-7, with D unresolved. Germline V lookup: CDR1 MNHNS, CDR2 SASEGT. The CDR3 extends over 12 amino acids. The CDR3 is CASSIDSHEQYF. The DNA of the CDR3 is TGTGCCAGCAGTATAGACTCCCACGAGCAGTACTTC.

The rearrangement uses TRBV5-1 and TRBJ2-1, with 11 bases matching TRBD2. The V gene's germline CDR1 is SGHRS and CDR2 YFSETQ. Losses at the gene ends were 2 bases for V and 7 bases for J; bases not matched to a gene: 11. The length of the CDR3 is 17 residues. As DNA, the CDR3 is TGCGCCAGCAGCTTTACTAGCGGGAGCACTGTTATAAATGAGCAGTTCTTC. Translated: CASSFTSGSTVINEQFF.

The gene calls are TRBV9 and TRBJ2-3; D gene unclear. The germline V gene has CDR1 SGDLS and CDR2 YYNGEE. This CDR3 contains 13 residues. Trimming cost V 0 bases and J 1 base, with 3 bases left between them. The CDR3 reads CASSVAGTDTQYF. In nucleotides, the CDR3 is TGTGCCAGCAGCGTAGCCGGCACAGATACGCAGTATTTT.

The V call is TRBV19, the J call TRBJ1-2, with 7 bases identical to TRBD1. This CDR3 region has 13 residues. J lost 4 bases, V lost 5 bases, and 4 bases had no gene match. The germline V gene has CDR1 LNHDA and CDR2 SQIVND (reference sequence). DNA of the CDR3: TGTGCCAGTAGTCAAGGGGGCGCCTATGGCTACACCTTC. Translating it yields CASSQGGAYGYTF.

The chain combines TRBV27 with TRBJ1-5, with TRBD1 matching 9 bases. Germline V gene sequence: CDR1 MNHEY, CDR2 SMNVEV (reference sequence). The CDR3 runs to 13 residues. Unmatched junction bases numbered 4, after V lost 6 bases and J lost 7 bases. As DNA, the CDR3 is TGTGCCAGCAGGGCGACAGGGGGACAGCCCCAGCATTTT. Translated: CASRATGGQPQHF.

The chain couples TRBV9 to TRBJ2-2, with TRBD2 matching over 9 bases. Losses at the gene ends were 4 bases for V and 4 bases for J; bases not matched to a gene: 5. The CDR3 totals 15 residues. The germline CDR1 and CDR2 sequences are SGDLS and YYNGEE. CDR3 residues: CASSSSGVGTGELFF. The CDR3 bases are TGTGCCAGCAGCTCTAGCGGGGTGGGCACCGGGGAGCTGTTTTTT.

V gene TRBV7-3 combines with J gene TRBJ1-1; D unresolved. V was shortened by 5 bases and J by 1 base, with 8 bases between the two germline ends. The CDR3 contains 13 residues. Germline V gives CDR1 SGHTA, CDR2 FQGTGA. DNA for the CDR3: TGTGCCAGCAGCACACAAGAGAACACTGAAGCTTTCTTT. Protein: CASSTQENTEAFF.

V is TRBV2 and J is TRBJ1-1; 8 bases agree with TRBD1. The CDR3 sequence is 13 residues long. The J segment lost 3 bases and the V segment lost 9 bases, leaving 6 bases of the junction unmatched. Germline lookup yields CDR1 SNHLY and CDR2 FYNNEI. CDR3: CASRQGWDTEAFF. CDR3 DNA: TGTGCCAGTAGACAGGGGTGGGACACTGAAGCTTTCTTT.

The CDR3 spells CASSQDLGQGNEKLFF. In DNA, the CDR3 is TGCGCCAGCAGCCAAGATCTGGGACAGGGTAATGAAAAACTGTTTTTT. The chain couples TRBV4-3 to TRBJ1-4; TRBD1 matches 9 bases. The CDR3 has 16 residues. J was trimmed by 4 bases and V by 0 bases; bases with no gene match: 3. The V gene's germline CDR1 is LGHNA and CDR2 YSLEER.

The chain joins TRBV28 to TRBJ2-3; TRBD1 is a possible D gene (5 bases). The CDR3 covers 14 residues. Trimming stripped 3 bases from V and 5 bases from J, with 12 bases between. Germline loops: CDR1 MDHEN, CDR2 SYDVKM. CDR3 loop: CASSFGASKDTQYF. In nucleotides, the CDR3 is TGTGCCAGCAGTTTTGGGGCCTCAAAAGATACGCAGTATTTT.

The V and J genes are TRBV4-1 and TRBJ2-1; 8 positions agree with TRBD2. The CDR3 loop spans 16 amino acids. In germline, CDR1 is MGHRA, CDR2 YSYEKL. With V trimmed by 0 bases and J by 4 bases, 5 bases remained unmatched. CDR3 bases: TGCGCCAGCAGCCAAGATTTCCCTAGCGGGTACAATGAGCAGTTCTTC. Amino acids: CASSQDFPSGYNEQFF.

The J gene is TRBJ2-7, the V gene TRBV7-8; a weak D match, TRBD2 (6 bases). V was shortened by 2 bases and J by 6 bases, with 14 bases between the two germline ends. CDR1 and CDR2 (germline): SGHVS, FQNEAQ. The CDR3 contains 14 residues. DNA for the CDR3: TGTGCCAGCAGCTTAAGCGGCGGGAAGGGCGAGCAGTACTTC. This encodes CASSLSGGKGEQYF.

V gene TRBV28 combines with J gene TRBJ2-3; 8 positions agree with TRBD1. The CDR3 spans 13 residues. Germline V CDR1 and CDR2: MDHEN, SYDVKM. With V trimmed by 10 bases and J by 0 bases, 3 bases remained unmatched. The CDR3 DNA is TGTGCCACCCGGACAGGGAGCACAGATACGCAGTATTTT. Protein product: CATRTGSTDTQYF.

This chain uses TRBV18 with TRBJ1-1; D is ambiguous. Looked up from germline, CDR1 is KGHSH and CDR2 is LQKENI. Trimming removed 2 bases at V and 1 base at J, with 5 bases between. The CDR3 length is 13 residues. CDR3 sequence reads: CASSPKQNTEAFF. DNA of the CDR3: TGTGCCAGCTCACCAAAACAGAACACTGAAGCTTTCTTT.

The J gene is TRBJ2-1, the V gene TRBV19; 7 bases line up with TRBD2. Germline V gene lookup returns CDR1 LNHDA and CDR2 SQIVND (reference sequence). The V segment lost 4 bases and the J segment 0 bases; nucleotides outside the gene matches: 6. CDR3 length: 16 amino acids. This CDR3 is CASSRLAPSSYNEQFF. CDR3 DNA sequence: TGTGCCAGTAGTAGACTAGCCCCGAGCTCCTACAATGAGCAGTTCTTC.

The chain couples TRBV5-6 to TRBJ1-1; 10 nucleotides align to TRBD1. The CDR3 covers 15 residues. The germline gives CDR1 SGHDT, CDR2 YYEEEE. J gave up 5 bases and V 4 bases, and 8 bases lay outside the gene matches. The CDR3 coding sequence is TGTGCCAGCAGCGCACCGGGACAGGGGACAACTGAAGCTTTCTTT. Amino acid sequence: CASSAPGQGTTEAFF. The whole variable domain, filled in from reference TRBV5-6 and TRBJ1-1, reads DAGVTQSPTHLIKTRGQQVTLRCSPKSGHDTVSWYQQALGQGPQFIFQYYEEEERQRGNFPDRFSGHQFPNYSSELNVNALLLGDSALYLCASSAPGQGTTEAFFGQGTRLTVV.